The 25 T cell receptor beta chains in this list originate from one sample, sequenced in a study of CD8+ T cells in alopecia areata. cDNA prepared by RNA extraction and subsequent reverse transcription served as the template for sequencing. Libraries were prepared by immunoSEQ multiplex PCR; TCRdb keeps only in-frame clonotypes and omits some of them. The sample lists 75,000 to 100,000 clones; about 45% were seen once. The source material was CD4+ T cells sorted from blood. These receptors all stem from a human donor with alopecia areata.

This clone appeared a few times. V gene TRBV19 combines with J gene TRBJ2-7, with D unclear. Germline CDR1 is LNHDA and CDR2 is SQIVND (reference sequence). This CDR3 contains 12 residues. The V end was cut by 4 bases, the J end by 1 base, with 5 bases between. CDR3 nucleotides: TGTGCCAGTAGTAAAGATTCCTACGAGCAGTACTTC. It translates to CASSKDSYEQYF.

J is TRBJ1-2 and V is TRBV29-1; D possibly corresponds to TRBD1 (5 bases). Trimming shortened V by 3 bases and J by 0 bases, and 11 bases separated the two germline ends. CDR3 size: 14 residues. Germline CDR1 reads SQVTM; CDR2 reads ANQGSEA. CDR3 protein: CSVDMTATNYGYTF. The CDR3 DNA is TGCAGCGTTGACATGACAGCAACTAACTATGGCTACACCTTC.

The chain combines TRBV18 with TRBJ2-5; possibly TRBD1 for D (6 bases). Germline CDR1 is KGHSH and CDR2 is LQKENI. The CDR3 is 14 amino acids. The germline V and J ends were trimmed by 2 bases and 6 bases, with 13 bases remaining between them. The CDR3 region has the DNA TGTGCCAGCTCACCAGGGGGCAGCGCAAAGACCCAGTACTTC. This gives the protein CASSPGGSAKTQYF. Full variable domain (outside the CDR3, taken from reference TRBV18 and TRBJ2-5): NAGVMQNPRHLVRRRGQEARLRCSPMKGHSHVYWYRQLPEEGLKFMVYLQKENIIDESGMPKERFSAEFPKEGPSILRIQQVVRGDSAAYFCASSPGGSAKTQYFGPGTRLLVL.

This clone was counted a few times. The J gene is TRBJ1-5, the V gene TRBV6-6; maybe TRBD1 (5 bases). V was pared by 6 bases and J by 7 bases, with 13 bases between. The germline gives CDR1 MNHNY, CDR2 SVGAGI (reference sequence). The CDR3 spans 13 residues. Here the CDR3 reads CASRYQGKQPQHF. CDR3 bases: TGTGCCAGCAGGTACCAGGGAAAACAGCCCCAGCATTTT.

The V and J genes are TRBV11-2 and TRBJ2-6; a possible D gene is TRBD2 (6 bases). Per germline, CDR1 SGHAT and CDR2 FQNNGV. This CDR3 has 15 amino acids. The ends were cut back, 4 bases at V and 5 bases at J, with 12 bases in the middle. CDR3 sequence: CASSSHGSRANVLTF. For the CDR3, the DNA is TGTGCCAGCAGCTCACACGGGAGCCGGGCCAACGTCCTGACTTTC. The variable domain in full, completed from reference TRBV11-2 and TRBJ2-6, reads EAGVAQSPRYKIIEKRQSVAFWCNPISGHATLYWYQQILGQGPKLLIQFQNNGVVDDSQLPKDRFSAERLKGVDSTLKIQPAKLEDSAVYLCASSSHGSRANVLTFGAGSRLTVL.

The chain couples TRBV30 to TRBJ1-3, with D unresolved. The CDR3 consists of 13 residues. The V end was cut by 0 bases, the J end by 9 bases, with 12 bases between. In germline, CDR1 is GTSNPN, CDR2 SVGIG (reference sequence). CDR3 in DNA: TGTGCCTGGAGTGTTAGTCTGCAAGGCACCATATATTTT. Translating it yields CAWSVSLQGTIYF.

This clone was seen many times. The CDR3 here is CASSQDGRGRRTEAFF. The CDR3 region has the DNA TGTGCCAGCAGCCAAGATGGGCGGGGGCGTCGTACTGAAGCTTTCTTT. This rearrangement joins TRBV4-2 to TRBJ1-1; tentatively, D is TRBD1 (6 bases). Per the germline V gene, CDR1 is LGHNA and CDR2 is YNFKEQ. Trimming pared 0 bases from V and 5 bases from J, leaving 16 bases between. The CDR3 runs to 16 residues.

This rearrangement joins TRBV5-1 to TRBJ2-1, with 9 bases aligning to TRBD2. Germline V gives CDR1 SGHRS, CDR2 YFSETQ. V shed 4 bases, J shed 2 bases, and the junction held 7 bases outside the gene matches. This CDR3 region has 16 residues. The CDR3 is CASSPGASGAYNEQFF. The CDR3 DNA is TGCGCCAGCAGCCCGGGAGCTAGCGGGGCCTACAATGAGCAGTTCTTC.

This rearrangement joins TRBV28 to TRBJ2-7, with a tentative D call TRBD1 (5 bases). This CDR3 has 14 residues. The V gene lost 5 bases and the J gene lost 11 bases, with 22 bases spanning the gap. Germline CDR1 is MDHEN and CDR2 is SYDVKM. CDR3 sequence (DNA): TGTGCCAGCAGTGCTGCAGATCGACAGAGGCCGGAGTACTTC. Its translation: CASSAADRQRPEYF.

The J gene is TRBJ2-3, the V gene TRBV7-2, with unresolved D. The V gene's germline CDR1 is SGHTA and CDR2 FQGNSA. V lost 5 bases, J lost 9 bases, and 15 bases lay in between. CDR3 length equals 13 residues. The DNA for the CDR3 is TGTGCCAGCAGCCTCAGCCGGTTTGACACGCAGTATTTT. Translated, it gives CASSLSRFDTQYF.

The chain carries TRBV28 and TRBJ1-5, with D possibly TRBD1 on 5 matching bases. Between the trimmed V and J ends, which lost 3 bases and 7 bases, there was a span of 13 bases. From germline, CDR1 is MDHEN and CDR2 SYDVKM. The CDR3 is 14 amino acids. CDR3 in DNA: TGTGCCAGCAGTTTCAGGTGGGACGGGCAGCCCCAGCATTTT. The encoded protein is CASSFRWDGQPQHF.

The chain recombines TRBV5-1 with TRBJ2-5, with 7 bases fitting TRBD1. V dropped 4 bases and J dropped 4; count of bases not matched to a gene: 10. Germline CDR1 is SGHRS and CDR2 is YFSETQ. The CDR3 is 15 residues long. CDR3 loop: CASSIYDRVRETQYF. In DNA, the CDR3 is TGCGCCAGCAGCATCTACGACAGGGTCCGAGAGACCCAGTACTTC.

The rearrangement joins TRBV5-4 to TRBJ2-3, with a weak D call TRBD2 (7 bases). The V end was cut by 0 bases, the J end by 4 bases, with 12 bases between. CDR3 size: 15 residues. Looked up from germline, CDR1 is SGHNT and CDR2 is YYREEE (reference sequence). CDR3 loop: CASSLEQGRADTQYF. In DNA form, the CDR3 reads TGTGCCAGCAGCTTGGAGCAGGGGAGGGCAGATACGCAGTATTTT.

The chain combines TRBV29-1 with TRBJ2-7; 7 nucleotides match TRBD1. V gave up 2 bases and J gave up 7 bases; unmatched junction bases: 5. This CDR3 comprises 12 residues. Germline CDR1 reads SQVTM; CDR2 reads ANQGSEA. In nucleotides, the CDR3 is TGCAGCGTTGAACCGACAGGGTCTGAGCAGTACTTC. Translated, it gives CSVEPTGSEQYF.

This rearrangement joins TRBV20-1 to TRBJ2-7, with D uncertain. CDR1 is DFQATT and CDR2 is SNEGSKA in the germline V gene (reference sequence). CDR3 length: 11 residues. V was shortened by 5 bases and J by 4 bases, with 9 bases between the two germline ends. Here the CDR3 reads CSAPLSYEQYF. The DNA of the CDR3 is TGCAGTGCTCCCCTGTCGTACGAGCAGTACTTC.

The CDR3 DNA reads TGCAGCGTTGTGGGGGGCATCCGGGACCGGCTTTTGTATGAGCAGTTCTTC. Its protein is CSVVGGIRDRLLYEQFF. This sequence joins TRBV29-1 and TRBJ2-1; the D gene could be TRBD1 or TRBD2 (6 bases each). The CDR3 runs to 17 residues. The V end was cut by 4 bases, the J end by 8 bases, with 27 bases between. In germline, CDR1 is SQVTM, CDR2 ANQGSEA.

The V call is TRBV2, the J call TRBJ2-2; a weak D match, TRBD1 (6 bases). The CDR3 consists of 14 residues. Germline CDR1 reads SNHLY; CDR2 reads FYNNEI. V lost 6 bases, J lost 1 base, and 9 bases lay in between. CDR3 sequence: CASSVTGNTGELFF. The CDR3 nucleotides read TGTGCCAGCAGCGTGACAGGGAACACCGGGGAGCTGTTTTTT.

The chain uses TRBV29-1 and TRBJ2-1; TRBD1 agrees at 9 bases. Germline trimming cut 5 bases from V and 15 bases from J; bases unmatched to any gene: 11. Germline loops: CDR1 SQVTM, CDR2 ANQGSEA. The CDR3 is made up of 12 amino acids. The CDR3 DNA sequence: TGCAGCGTTACCTCCACCGGGACAGGGAGGTTCTTC. It is translated as CSVTSTGTGRFF.

The genes are TRBV29-1 and TRBJ2-1; TRBD2 agrees at 7 bases. The CDR3 has 12 amino acids. Germline assignment: CDR1 SQVTM and CDR2 ANQGSEA. Trimming took 6 bases from V and 3 from J; bases not matched to a gene: 2. CDR3 protein: CSVLAVYNEQFF. For the CDR3, the DNA is TGCAGCGTCCTAGCGGTCTACAATGAGCAGTTCTTC.

J is TRBJ2-1 and V is TRBV30; TRBD2 is a possible D gene (6 bases). Trimming cost V 4 bases and J 0 bases, with 10 bases left between them. Germline V gives CDR1 GTSNPN, CDR2 SVGIG (reference sequence). The CDR3 is made up of 14 amino acids. Here the CDR3 DNA reads TGTGCCTGGATCCGGGGGAGCTCCTACAATGAGCAGTTCTTC. It is translated as CAWIRGSSYNEQFF. The full variable domain, its missing parts supplied by reference TRBV30 and TRBJ2-1, is SQTIHQWPATLVQPVGSPLSLECTVEGTSNPNLYWYRQAAGRGLQLLFYSVGIGQISSEVPQNLSASRPQDRQFILSSKKLLLSDSGFYLCAWIRGSSYNEQFFGPGTRLTVL.

This clone appeared a few times. This chain uses TRBV9 with TRBJ2-1; 8 bases are a match to TRBD2. With V trimmed by 3 bases and J by 3 bases, 8 bases remained unmatched. The CDR3 sequence is 16 residues long. Germline CDR1 SGDLS, CDR2 YYNGEE. The CDR3 nucleotides read TGTGCCAGCAGCGCGCCCCGGGGGGGTCTCTACAATGAGCAGTTCTTC. Protein: CASSAPRGGLYNEQFF. The whole variable domain, remainder taken from reference TRBV9 and TRBJ2-1, is DSGVTQTPKHLITATGQRVTLRCSPRSGDLSVYWYQQSLDQGLQFLIQYYNGEERAKGNILERFSAQQFPDLHSELNLSSLELGDSALYFCASSAPRGGLYNEQFFGPGTRLTVL.

The V gene is TRBV29-1, the J gene TRBJ1-5; D perhaps matches TRBD1 (6 bases). V was clipped by 6 bases and J by 4 bases, with 13 bases between them. CDR3 length: 13 residues. CDR1 and CDR2 (germline): SQVTM, ANQGSEA. CDR3 DNA sequence: TGCAGCGTGAAACAGGGTTTAAATCAGCCCCAGCATTTT. It specifies CSVKQGLNQPQHF.

Only one count was recorded for this clone. The CDR3 bases are TGTGCCAGCAGCCAAACAGGGACAGAGACCCAGTACTTC. Its protein is CASSQTGTETQYF. This rearrangement joins TRBV7-2 to TRBJ2-5; perhaps TRBD1 as D (6 bases). The ends were cut back, 5 bases at V and 4 bases at J, with 11 bases in the middle. CDR3 length: 13 amino acids. Germline V CDR1 and CDR2: SGHTA, FQGNSA.

This clone was recorded a few times. The V and J genes are TRBV29-1 and TRBJ2-7, with 7 bases aligning to TRBD1. The V gene's germline CDR1 is SQVTM and CDR2 ANQGSEA. The CDR3 runs to 12 residues. Unmatched junction bases numbered 3, after V lost 7 bases and J lost 0 bases. CDR3 sequence (DNA): TGCAGCGCCTACAGGGGCTCCTACGAGCAGTACTTC. Translation gives CSAYRGSYEQYF.

This rearrangement joins TRBV30 to TRBJ2-3; tentatively, D is TRBD1 or TRBD2 (5 bases each). Trimming cost V 5 bases and J 6 bases, with 15 bases left between them. The CDR3 consists of 13 residues. Germline V lookup: CDR1 GTSNPN, CDR2 SVGIG (reference sequence). CDR3 nucleotides: TGTGCCTGGGGTGGGGGAATAGGTGATACGCAGTATTTT. Its protein is CAWGGGIGDTQYF.